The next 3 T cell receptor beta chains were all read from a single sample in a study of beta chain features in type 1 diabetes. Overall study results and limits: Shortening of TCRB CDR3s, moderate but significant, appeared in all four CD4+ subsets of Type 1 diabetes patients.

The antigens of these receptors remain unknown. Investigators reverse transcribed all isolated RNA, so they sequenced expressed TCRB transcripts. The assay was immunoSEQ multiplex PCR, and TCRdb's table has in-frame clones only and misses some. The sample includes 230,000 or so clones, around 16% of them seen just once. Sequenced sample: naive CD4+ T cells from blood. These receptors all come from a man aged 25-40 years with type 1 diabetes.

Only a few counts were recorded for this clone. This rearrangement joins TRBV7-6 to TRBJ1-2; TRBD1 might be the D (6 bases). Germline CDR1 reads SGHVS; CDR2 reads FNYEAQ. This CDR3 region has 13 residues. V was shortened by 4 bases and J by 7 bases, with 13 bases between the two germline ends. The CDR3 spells CASSYDRSRGYTF. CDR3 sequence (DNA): TGTGCCAGCAGCTATGACAGGAGTCGTGGCTACACCTTC.

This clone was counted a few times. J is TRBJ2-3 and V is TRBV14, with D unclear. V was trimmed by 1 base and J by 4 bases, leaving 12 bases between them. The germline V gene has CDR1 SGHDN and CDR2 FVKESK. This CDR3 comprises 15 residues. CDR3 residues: CASSQVLGAADTQYF. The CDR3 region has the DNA TGTGCCAGCAGCCAAGTCCTAGGAGCTGCAGATACGCAGTATTTT.

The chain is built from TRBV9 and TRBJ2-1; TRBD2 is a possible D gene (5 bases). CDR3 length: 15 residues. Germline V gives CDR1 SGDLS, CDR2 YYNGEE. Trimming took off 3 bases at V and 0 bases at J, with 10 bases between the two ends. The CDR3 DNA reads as TGTGCCAGCAGCGCGGACTTGAGCTCCTACAATGAGCAGTTCTTC. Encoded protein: CASSADLSSYNEQFF.